Presented here are 25 T cell receptor beta chains from one specimen sequenced in a study of response to subunit inactivated influenza vaccine. TCRdb itself ran the RT-PCR reads through MiXCR, one entry per CDR3 protein. Of about 650,000 distinct CDR3 sequences in the sample, approximately 14% were seen once. This material consisted of PBMCs from blood, taken 12 days after vaccination. All receptors come from a man aged 50-60 years who received an inactivated influenza vaccine.

This clonotype was counted only a few times. This chain links TRBV7-9 with TRBJ1-6; tentative D call: TRBD1 (5 bases). The germline CDR1 and CDR2 sequences are SEHNR and FQNEAQ (reference sequence). The V and J ends lost 3 bases and 9 bases respectively, with 9 bases between them. The CDR3 is made up of 13 amino acids. In DNA form, the CDR3 reads TGTGCCAGCAGCTTGTCGACAGTTTCACCCCTCCACTTT. Protein product: CASSLSTVSPLHF.

The sample holds a few counts of this clonotype. The chain has TRBV20-1 and TRBJ2-4; TRBD1 matches 10 bases. V shed 3 bases and J 8 bases; nucleotides not matched to a gene: 7. The germline CDR1 and CDR2 sequences are DFQATT and SNEGSKA (reference sequence). The CDR3 is 14 amino acids. The CDR3 DNA is TGCAGTGCTAGCCGACAGGGGGCAGGGGACATTCAGTACTTC. Its protein product is CSASRQGAGDIQYF.

The chain uses TRBV6-2 or TRBV6-3 and TRBJ2-3; TRBD2 might be the D (6 bases). Trimming cost V 6 bases and J 0 bases, with 10 bases left between them. Per germline, CDR1 MNHEY and CDR2 SVGEGT. The CDR3 has 14 amino acids. The CDR3 region has the DNA TGTGCCAGCAGGTTGACTAGGAGCACAGATACGCAGTATTTT. Its protein is CASRLTRSTDTQYF.

The genes are TRBV7-7 and TRBJ2-1; the match to TRBD1 covers 9 bases. Germline trimming cut 5 bases from V and 5 bases from J; bases unmatched to any gene: 4. This CDR3 contains 14 residues. Germline V lookup: CDR1 SSHAT, CDR2 FNYEAQ (reference sequence). CDR3 protein: CASSSGQGNNEQFF. In nucleotides, the CDR3 is TGTGCCAGCAGCAGTGGACAGGGGAACAATGAGCAGTTCTTC. The variable domain in full, completed from reference TRBV7-7 and TRBJ2-1, reads GAGVSQSPRYKVTKRGQDVTLRCDPISSHATLYWYQQALGQGPEFLTYFNYEAQPDKSGLPSDRFSAERPEGSISTLTIQRTEQRDSAMYRCASSSGQGNNEQFFGPGTRLTVL.

The V call is TRBV12-3 or TRBV12-4, the J call TRBJ1-5; D not certain. This CDR3 comprises 15 residues. Trimming pared 6 bases from V and 5 bases from J, leaving 17 bases between. The CDR3 coding sequence is TGTGCCAGCAGCCCTTTGGATTCCTTCGATCAGCCCCAGCATTTT. Translating gives CASSPLDSFDQPQHF.

A few counts support this clonotype. The chain combines TRBV3-1 with TRBJ1-1, with TRBD1 matching 7 bases. V lost 1 base, J lost 2 bases, and 4 bases stayed unmatched. The germline gives CDR1 LGHDT, CDR2 YNNKEL (reference sequence). The CDR3 is made up of 15 amino acids. The CDR3 DNA reads as TGTGCCAGCAGCCAAGTCCCAGGGGGAAACACTGAAGCTTTCTTT. It codes for CASSQVPGGNTEAFF.

The V call is TRBV29-1, the J call TRBJ2-7; D unresolved. This CDR3 has 14 residues. Germline CDR1 and CDR2: SQVTM and ANQGSEA. The ends were cut back, 4 bases at V and 3 bases at J, with 16 bases in the middle. CDR3 bases: TGCAGCGTTGTTCTGGCCGATCCCAGCTACGAGCAGTACTTC. This encodes CSVVLADPSYEQYF.

This clonotype has a handful of counts. The chain joins TRBV29-1 to TRBJ2-7, with a tentative D call TRBD1 (6 bases). In germline, CDR1 is SQVTM, CDR2 ANQGSEA. Trimming pared 5 bases from V and 0 bases from J, leaving 11 bases between. The CDR3 consists of 13 residues. In nucleotides, the CDR3 is TGCAGCGTTACGACAGGACTCTCCTACGAGCAGTACTTC. Translated: CSVTTGLSYEQYF.

This clonotype was seen only a few times. The chain carries TRBV4-1 and TRBJ2-3, with D unclear. The germline V and J ends were trimmed by 3 bases and 8 bases, with 12 bases remaining between them. The germline V gene encodes CDR1 MGHRA and CDR2 YSYEKL. CDR3 length: 13 amino acids. The CDR3 is CASSQQVAGTQYF. The CDR3 bases are TGCGCCAGCAGCCAGCAAGTAGCCGGTACGCAGTATTTT.

This clonotype occurred once. The genes are TRBV5-1 and TRBJ2-5; 7 nucleotides match TRBD2. Per germline, CDR1 SGHRS and CDR2 YFSETQ. Trimming cost V 0 bases and J 6 bases; bases outside gene matches: 8. The CDR3 extends over 15 amino acids. CDR3 residues: CASSLDPAGAKTQYF. CDR3 nucleotides: TGCGCCAGCAGCTTGGATCCGGCGGGAGCGAAGACCCAGTACTTC.

This clonotype was seen a single time. The rearrangement joins TRBV3-1 to TRBJ1-1; D uncertain. Germline loops: CDR1 LGHDT, CDR2 YNNKEL (reference sequence). This CDR3 contains 13 residues. V lost 3 bases to trimming and J lost 2 bases, with 7 bases between them. Written as DNA, the CDR3 is TGTGCCAGCAGCCAGTTCCACAACACTGAAGCTTTCTTT. As protein: CASSQFHNTEAFF.

The chain is built from TRBV24-1 and TRBJ2-1; either TRBD1 or TRBD2 may fit D (5 bases each). Germline-derived CDR1 and CDR2 are KGHDR and SFDVKD. The CDR3 spans 12 residues. V gave up 5 bases and J gave up 8 bases, with 9 bases separating them. In DNA form, the CDR3 reads TGTGCCACCAGTGGTCAGGGACATGAGCAGTTCTTC. This encodes CATSGQGHEQFF.

The chain has TRBV9 and TRBJ2-2; 8 bases fit TRBD1. The CDR3 length is 17 residues. CDR1 is SGDLS, CDR2 YYNGEE, per germline. V trimming: 0 bases; J trimming: 3 bases; junction bases outside the gene matches: 7. The DNA of the CDR3 is TGTGCCAGCAGCGTAGATCCGACAGGGGCGTACACCGGGGAGCTGTTTTTT. Translating gives CASSVDPTGAYTGELFF.

This clonotype occurred a few times. V is TRBV28 and J is TRBJ1-5; D is possibly TRBD1 (5 bases). The V gene lost 8 bases and the J gene lost 3 bases, with 8 bases spanning the gap. CDR1 MDHEN and CDR2 SYDVKM come from the germline V gene. The CDR3 is 12 amino acids. CDR3 coding DNA: TGTGCCAGCGGCAGGGCCAATCAGCCCCAGCATTTT. It translates to CASGRANQPQHF.

Here the CDR3 DNA reads TGCAGCGTTGCTCGGAGACTAGGAGATGGCGAGCAGTTCTTC. The encoded protein is CSVARRLGDGEQFF. The V call is TRBV29-1, the J call TRBJ2-1, with TRBD2 as a possible D gene (6 bases). Looked up from germline, CDR1 is SQVTM and CDR2 is ANQGSEA. V gave up 4 bases and J gave up 10 bases, with 20 bases separating them. The CDR3 consists of 14 residues.

This clonotype appeared a few times. CDR3 sequence reads: CASTFTRGWQETQYF. CDR3 sequence (DNA): TGTGCCAGCACTTTTACCCGGGGGTGGCAAGAGACCCAGTACTTC. The chain joins TRBV2 to TRBJ2-5; tentatively, D is TRBD2 (6 bases). The length of the CDR3 is 15 residues. Germline values: CDR1 SNHLY, CDR2 FYNNEI. Deletions cut 7 bases from V and 2 bases from J, with 17 bases between.

This clonotype was seen ten or more times. The chain uses TRBV5-1 and TRBJ2-1; the D gene could be TRBD1 or TRBD2 (5 bases each). Germline V gene data show CDR1 as SGHRS and CDR2 as YFSETQ. This CDR3 contains 13 residues. V shed 2 bases and J shed 7 bases, with 10 bases lying between them. The CDR3 protein is CASSFTGLNEQFF. DNA for the CDR3: TGCGCCAGCAGCTTTACGGGGCTTAATGAGCAGTTCTTC. Combining the CDR3 with reference TRBV5-1 and TRBJ2-1 gives the whole variable domain KAGVTQTPRYLIKTRGQQVTLSCSPISGHRSVSWYQQTPGQGLQFLFEYFSETQRNKGNFPGRFSGRQFSNSRSEMNVSTLELGDSALYLCASSFTGLNEQFFGPGTRLTVL.

For the CDR3, the DNA is TGTGCCATCAGCGCGGGGGGCGTACAGGGACTCTCCTACGAGCAGTACTTC. This gives the protein CAISAGGVQGLSYEQYF. J is TRBJ2-7 and V is TRBV10-3; 8 nucleotides agree with TRBD2. The CDR3 is 17 amino acids. The junction had 13 bases not matched to a gene; V was cut back by 6 bases and J by 0 bases. Germline CDR1 is ENHRY and CDR2 is SYGVKD.

This chain connects TRBV5-1 to TRBJ2-3, with D hard to call. CDR1 is SGHRS, CDR2 YFSETQ, per germline. Trimming shortened V by 0 bases and J by 8 bases, and 7 bases separated the two germline ends. The CDR3 totals 12 residues. The CDR3 is CASSLEKGTQYF. The CDR3 region has the DNA TGCGCCAGCAGCTTGGAGAAGGGTACGCAGTATTTT.

The chain uses TRBV28 and TRBJ2-3, with 10 bases fitting TRBD2. V trimming: 6 bases; J trimming: 2 bases; junction bases outside the gene matches: 11. From germline, CDR1 is MDHEN and CDR2 SYDVKM. The CDR3 extends over 17 amino acids. This CDR3 reads CASRNEPTSGYTDTQYF. In DNA form, the CDR3 reads TGTGCCAGCAGAAACGAACCGACTAGCGGGTACACAGATACGCAGTATTTT.

There are a few counts of this clonotype. The chain is built from TRBV20-1 and TRBJ2-2, with TRBD1 matching 10 bases. This CDR3 has 13 amino acids. V trimming: 4 bases; J trimming: 7 bases; junction bases outside the gene matches: 3. From germline, CDR1 is DFQATT and CDR2 SNEGSKA (reference sequence). Written as DNA, the CDR3 is TGCAGTGCTAAGACAGGGGGCGGCGGGGAGCTGTTTTTT. This gives the protein CSAKTGGGGELFF.

This clonotype has a handful of counts. The chain employs TRBV20-1 and TRBJ1-5; no definite D call. The CDR3 extends over 14 amino acids. Germline V gene lookup returns CDR1 DFQATT and CDR2 SNEGSKA (reference sequence). V lost 5 bases and J lost 0, with 11 bases in between. The CDR3 nucleotides are TGCAGTGCTCTCCGAGGGCATAGCAATCAGCCCCAGCATTTT. Translation gives CSALRGHSNQPQHF.

This clonotype was seen more than once but under ten times. The V gene is TRBV2, the J gene TRBJ2-7; no reliable D call. Germline V gives CDR1 SNHLY, CDR2 FYNNEI. With 7 bases removed from V and 0 bases from J, the gap between germline ends came to 13 bases. There are 14 residues in the CDR3. Here the CDR3 DNA reads TGTGCCAGCAAGCTTTATCTCTCCTCCTACGAGCAGTACTTC. It translates to CASKLYLSSYEQYF.

V usage is TRBV4-3 and J usage is TRBJ2-3; D not resolved. The CDR3 runs to 16 residues. V dropped 0 bases and J dropped 0 bases, with 10 bases sitting between them. Germline V gene data show CDR1 as LGHNA and CDR2 as YSLEER. CDR3 nucleotide sequence: TGCGCCAGCAGCCAAGAACGGCGGCCTAGCACAGATACGCAGTATTTT. This codes for CASSQERRPSTDTQYF.

In this sample, this clonotype turned up a few times. The rearrangement joins TRBV11-2 to TRBJ2-7; D possibly corresponds to TRBD1 (5 bases). V was shortened by 1 base and J by 6 bases, with 10 bases between the two germline ends. CDR1 and CDR2 (germline): SGHAT, FQNNGV. The CDR3 extends over 13 amino acids. This CDR3 is CASSLVVRGEQYF. In nucleotides, the CDR3 is TGTGCCAGCAGCTTAGTTGTTAGGGGCGAGCAGTACTTC.